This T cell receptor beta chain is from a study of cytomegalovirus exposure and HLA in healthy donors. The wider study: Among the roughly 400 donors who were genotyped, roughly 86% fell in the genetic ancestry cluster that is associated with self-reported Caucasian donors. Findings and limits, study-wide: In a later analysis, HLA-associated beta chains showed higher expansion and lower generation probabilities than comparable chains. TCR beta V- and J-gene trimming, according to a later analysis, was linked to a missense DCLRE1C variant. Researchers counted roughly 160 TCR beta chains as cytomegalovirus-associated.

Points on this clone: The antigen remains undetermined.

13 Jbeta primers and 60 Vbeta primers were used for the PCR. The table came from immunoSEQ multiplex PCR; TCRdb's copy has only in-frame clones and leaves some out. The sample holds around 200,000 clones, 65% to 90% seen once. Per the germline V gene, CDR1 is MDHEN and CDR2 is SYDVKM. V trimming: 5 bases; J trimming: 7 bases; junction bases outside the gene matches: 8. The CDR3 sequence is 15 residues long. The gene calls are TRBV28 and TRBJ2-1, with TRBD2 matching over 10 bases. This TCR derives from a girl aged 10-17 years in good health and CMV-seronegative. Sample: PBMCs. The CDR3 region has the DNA TGTGCCAGCAGTCCCGAGCGGGGGGGCCTTAATGAGCAGTTCTTC. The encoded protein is CASSPERGGLNEQFF. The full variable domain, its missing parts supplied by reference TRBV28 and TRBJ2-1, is DVKVTQSSRYLVKRTGEKVFLECVQDMDHENMFWYRQDPGLGLRLIYFSYDVKMKEKGDIPEGYSVSREKKERFSLILESASTNQTSMYLCASSPERGGLNEQFFGPGTRLTVL.